These T cell receptor beta chains were read from a single sample in a study of cytomegalovirus exposure and HLA in healthy donors. Produced via immunoSEQ multiplex PCR; TCRdb's table is partial and in-frame only. Here the sample spans under 200,000 clones, about 79% being singletons. What was sequenced was PBMCs. The origin of the receptors is a woman between 45 and 60 years old in good health and CMV-seronegative. CDR3s include the opening cysteine and the closing phenylalanine or tryptophan. Each record gives: CDR3 protein, CDR3 DNA, clone size, D gene, J gene, V gene. D genes are given only for firm matches. Expanded clones are given a class, and other clones once, few, many or no size at all.

CDR3aa: CASTAGTNTGELFF
CDR3nt: TGTGCCAGTACCGCGGGGACGAACACCGGGGAGCTGTTTTTT
abundance: few
d_gene: -
j_gene: TRBJ2-2
v_gene: TRBV19

CDR3aa: CASSVEFRVGELFF
CDR3nt: TGTGCCAGCAGCGTAGAGTTCCGGGTCGGGGAGCTGTTTTTT
abundance: -
d_gene: -
j_gene: TRBJ2-2
v_gene: TRBV9

CDR3aa: CASSPGGADSYNSPLHF
CDR3nt: TGTGCCAGCAGCCCTGGGGGGGCCGACTCCTATAATTCACCCCTCCACTTT
abundance: once
d_gene: -
j_gene: TRBJ1-6
v_gene: TRBV4-2

CDR3aa: CASSSGLAGVGETQYF
CDR3nt: TGTGCCAGCAGTTCCGGACTAGCGGGAGTCGGGGAGACCCAGTACTTC
abundance: -
d_gene: TRBD2
j_gene: TRBJ2-5
v_gene: TRBV28

CDR3aa: CASSFYSGDLTQYF
CDR3nt: TGTGCCAGCAGCTTTTATAGCGGGGACCTCACGCAGTATTTT
abundance: few
d_gene: TRBD2
j_gene: TRBJ2-3
v_gene: TRBV7-2

CDR3aa: CASSLYTGAVAGELFF
CDR3nt: TGTGCCAGCAGCTTGTACACGGGAGCCGTCGCCGGGGAGCTGTTTTTT
abundance: once
d_gene: -
j_gene: TRBJ2-2
v_gene: TRBV5-8

CDR3aa: CASSLDRGDTDTQYF
CDR3nt: TGCGCCAGCAGCTTGGACAGGGGAGACACAGATACGCAGTATTTT
abundance: -
d_gene: TRBD1
j_gene: TRBJ2-3
v_gene: TRBV5-1

CDR3aa: CASRFSSGGPEKATQYF
CDR3nt: TGTGCCAGCAGATTTAGCTCGGGAGGGCCGGAGAAAGCGACCCAGTACTTC
abundance: once
d_gene: TRBD2
j_gene: TRBJ2-5
v_gene: TRBV7-3

CDR3aa: CASSSKSRGRLADYNEQFF
CDR3nt: TGTGCCAGCAGCTCAAAGAGTCGAGGTAGACTAGCGGATTACAATGAGCAGTTCTTC
abundance: -
d_gene: TRBD2
j_gene: TRBJ2-1
v_gene: TRBV7-9

CDR3aa: CASSVIGTATAQPQHF
CDR3nt: TGTGCCAGCAGCGTTATAGGGACAGCAACCGCCCAGCCCCAGCATTTT
abundance: -
d_gene: TRBD1
j_gene: TRBJ1-5
v_gene: TRBV2

CDR3aa: CASSTPGEGSNEKLFF
CDR3nt: TGTGCCAGCAGCACCCCGGGGGAGGGATCGAACGAAAAACTGTTTTTT
abundance: -
d_gene: -
j_gene: TRBJ1-4
v_gene: TRBV5-5

CDR3aa: CASSVEGLAGGEQYF
CDR3nt: TGTGCCAGCAGCGTCGAGGGACTAGCGGGAGGTGAGCAGTACTTC
abundance: -
d_gene: TRBD2
j_gene: TRBJ2-7
v_gene: TRBV9